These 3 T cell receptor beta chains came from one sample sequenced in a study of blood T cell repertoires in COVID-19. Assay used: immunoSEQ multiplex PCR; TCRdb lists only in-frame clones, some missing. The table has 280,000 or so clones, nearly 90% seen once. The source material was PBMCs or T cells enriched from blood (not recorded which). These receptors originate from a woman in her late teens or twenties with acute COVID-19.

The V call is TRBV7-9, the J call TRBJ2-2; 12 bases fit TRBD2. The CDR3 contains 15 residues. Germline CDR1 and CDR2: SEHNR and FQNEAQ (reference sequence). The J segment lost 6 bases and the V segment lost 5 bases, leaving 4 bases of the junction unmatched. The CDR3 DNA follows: TGTGCCAGCAGCCCAGCTAGCGGGAGGGCCGGGGAGCTGTTTTTT. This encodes CASSPASGRAGELFF.

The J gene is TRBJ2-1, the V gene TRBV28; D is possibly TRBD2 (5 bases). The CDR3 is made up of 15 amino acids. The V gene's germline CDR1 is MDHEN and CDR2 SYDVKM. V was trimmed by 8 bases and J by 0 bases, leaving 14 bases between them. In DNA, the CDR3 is TGTGCCAGCGGAAGGCTGGGGAGCTCCTACAATGAGCAGTTCTTC. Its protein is CASGRLGSSYNEQFF.

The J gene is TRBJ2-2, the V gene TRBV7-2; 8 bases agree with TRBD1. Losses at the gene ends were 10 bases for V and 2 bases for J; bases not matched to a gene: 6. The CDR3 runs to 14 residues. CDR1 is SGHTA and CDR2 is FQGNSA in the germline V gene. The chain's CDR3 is CATSTGVNTGELFF. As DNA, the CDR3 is TGTGCCACCTCGACAGGGGTCAACACCGGGGAGCTGTTTTTT.